Below are 10 T cell receptor beta chains sequenced from a single sample in a study of blood T cell repertoires in COVID-19 (dated by TCRdb to the early 2020s). Libraries were built with the immunoSEQ multiplex PCR assay. TCRdb obtained this table from immuneACCESS and retained in-frame rearrangements with V and J assigned. These tables miss some clones; where compared with another copy, unresolved V genes account for less than half of the shortfall, and the remainder is unexplained. The sample contains some 210,000 clones, over 75% of them found a single time. The top ten clonotypes cover around 8.8% of the sample. The specimen was PBMCs or T cells enriched from blood (not recorded which). Every receptor here comes from a middle-aged man who had recovered from COVID-19.

The chain carries TRBV2 and TRBJ1-5; D is unresolved. The CDR3 has 13 residues. The germline V gene has CDR1 SNHLY and CDR2 FYNNEI. Trimming left V 3 bases short and J 4 bases short, with 7 bases between. CDR3 sequence: CASSETINQPQHF. The CDR3 DNA reads TGTGCCAGCAGTGAGACTATTAATCAGCCCCAGCATTTT.

The V and J genes are TRBV3-1 (or the pseudogene TRBV3-2) and TRBJ2-7, with 7 bases that match TRBD1. Per germline, CDR1 LGHDT and CDR2 YNNKEL (reference sequence). The V gene end was trimmed by 0 bases and the J gene end by 3 bases; junction bases not matched to a gene: 5. The CDR3 is 15 residues long. The CDR3 spells CASSQEGQAGYEQYF. CDR3 bases: TGTGCCAGCAGCCAAGAAGGACAGGCGGGCTACGAGCAGTACTTC.

The rearrangement joins TRBV4-1 to TRBJ1-1; perhaps TRBD1 as D (6 bases). The CDR3 extends over 15 amino acids. Germline CDR1 MGHRA, CDR2 YSYEKL. Trimming pared 4 bases from V and 1 base from J, leaving 13 bases between. CDR3 nucleotides: TGCGCCAGCAGCCCGATGGGGGCTAAGAACACTGAAGCTTTCTTT. It translates to CASSPMGAKNTEAFF.

The rearrangement uses TRBV18 and TRBJ2-5, with D perhaps TRBD1 (6 bases). The V end lost 3 bases, the J end lost 3 bases, and 11 bases lay between the germline ends. Germline values: CDR1 KGHSH, CDR2 LQKENI. The CDR3 is made up of 14 amino acids. In DNA, the CDR3 is TGTGCCAGCTCACCCCACCACAGGGAAGAGACCCAGTACTTC. The encoded protein is CASSPHHREETQYF.

The V call is TRBV19, the J call TRBJ1-2; the match to TRBD1 covers 7 bases. This CDR3 comprises 13 residues. The germline CDR1 and CDR2 sequences are LNHDA and SQIVND (reference sequence). V shed 4 bases, J shed 8 bases, and the junction held 7 bases outside the gene matches. CDR3 nucleotides: TGTGCCAGTAGTACAGGACAGGAGCGGGGCTACACCTTC. Translation: CASSTGQERGYTF.

This sequence joins TRBV9 and TRBJ2-1; possibly TRBD1 for D (6 bases). Germline-derived CDR1 and CDR2 are SGDLS and YYNGEE. There are 15 residues in the CDR3. V lost 0 bases and J 7 bases, leaving 14 bases between the germline ends. Written as DNA, the CDR3 is TGTGCCAGCAGCGTAGGCGGACAGAGTGGGAATGAGCAGTTCTTC. Its protein is CASSVGGQSGNEQFF.

V is TRBV19 and J is TRBJ1-2; D not resolved. Trimming took 2 bases from V and 4 from J, leaving 8 bases between them. The CDR3 totals 13 residues. Germline CDR1 is LNHDA and CDR2 is SQIVND (reference sequence). CDR3: CASSIRGIYGYTF. The CDR3 coding sequence is TGTGCCAGTAGTATACGAGGGATCTATGGCTACACCTTC.

This chain connects TRBV24-1 to TRBJ2-5, with 9 bases identical to TRBD1. Trimming at V came to 6 bases and at J to 3 bases, leaving 7 bases not matched to a gene. CDR1 KGHDR and CDR2 SFDVKD come from the germline V gene. This CDR3 comprises 15 residues. The CDR3, as DNA: TGTGCCACCAGTCCCGGGACAGGGAGCGAAGAGACCCAGTACTTC. Translated, it gives CATSPGTGSEETQYF.

This clone has a single count. The chain employs TRBV9 and TRBJ2-2; 9 bases map to TRBD1. The CDR3 extends over 16 amino acids. Germline assignment: CDR1 SGDLS and CDR2 YYNGEE. The J segment lost 2 bases and the V segment lost 3 bases, leaving 5 bases of the junction unmatched. The CDR3 bases are TGTGCCAGCAGCGCGAGGGGACAGGGCAACACCGGGGAGCTGTTTTTT. Translation: CASSARGQGNTGELFF.

V usage is TRBV7-2 and J usage is TRBJ1-3; D gene ambiguous. CDR1 and CDR2 from the germline V gene are SGHTA and FQGNSA. The CDR3 spans 15 residues. The germline V and J ends were trimmed by 1 base and 3 bases, with 10 bases remaining between them. DNA of the CDR3: TGTGCCAGCAGCTTAGTGAACCTCGGTGGAAACACCATATATTTT. Its protein is CASSLVNLGGNTIYF.